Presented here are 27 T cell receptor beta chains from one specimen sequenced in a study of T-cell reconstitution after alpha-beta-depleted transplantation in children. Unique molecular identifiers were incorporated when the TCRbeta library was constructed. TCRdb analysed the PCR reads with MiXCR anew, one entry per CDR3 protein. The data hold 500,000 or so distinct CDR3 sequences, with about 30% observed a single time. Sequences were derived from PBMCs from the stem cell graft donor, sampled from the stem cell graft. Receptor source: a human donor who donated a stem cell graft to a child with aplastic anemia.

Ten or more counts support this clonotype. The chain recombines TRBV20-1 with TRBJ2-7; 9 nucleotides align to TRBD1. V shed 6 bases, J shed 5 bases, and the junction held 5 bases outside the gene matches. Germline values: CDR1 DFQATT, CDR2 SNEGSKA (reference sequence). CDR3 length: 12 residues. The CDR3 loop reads CSAGTGIDEQYF. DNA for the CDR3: TGCAGTGCCGGGACAGGGATAGACGAGCAGTACTTC.

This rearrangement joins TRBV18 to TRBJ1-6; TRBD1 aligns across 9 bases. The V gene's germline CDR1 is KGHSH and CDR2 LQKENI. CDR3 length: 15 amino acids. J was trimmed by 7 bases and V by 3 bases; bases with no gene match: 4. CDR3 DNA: TGTGCCAGCTCACCCTATGGGACAGGGAATTCACCCCTCCACTTT. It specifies CASSPYGTGNSPLHF.

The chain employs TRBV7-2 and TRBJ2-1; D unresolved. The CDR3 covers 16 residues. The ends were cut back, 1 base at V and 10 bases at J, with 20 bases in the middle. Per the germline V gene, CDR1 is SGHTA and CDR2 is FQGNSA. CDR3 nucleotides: TGTGCCAGCAGCTTAGATCGGCCTAGAAGCGTACAAGAGCAGTTCTTC. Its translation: CASSLDRPRSVQEQFF.

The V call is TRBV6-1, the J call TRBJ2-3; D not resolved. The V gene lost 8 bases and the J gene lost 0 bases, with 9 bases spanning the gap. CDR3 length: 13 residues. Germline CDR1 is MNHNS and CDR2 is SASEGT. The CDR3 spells CASAGPSTDTQYF. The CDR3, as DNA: TGTGCCAGCGCTGGTCCTAGCACAGATACGCAGTATTTT.

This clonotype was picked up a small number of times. The CDR3 DNA reads as TGTGCCAGCAGCGCGATAGCGGGAGGGCCCCAAGATACGCAGTATTTT. Translating gives CASSAIAGGPQDTQYF. The V and J genes are TRBV9 and TRBJ2-3, with 11 bases identical to TRBD2. The CDR3 length is 16 residues. V lost 3 bases and J lost 5; bases outside the gene matches: 8. Looked up from germline, CDR1 is SGDLS and CDR2 is YYNGEE.

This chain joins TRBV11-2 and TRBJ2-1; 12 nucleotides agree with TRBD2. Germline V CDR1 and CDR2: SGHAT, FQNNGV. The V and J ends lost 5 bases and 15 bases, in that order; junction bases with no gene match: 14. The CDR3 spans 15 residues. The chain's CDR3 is CASSVTSGSTVTLFF. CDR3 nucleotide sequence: TGTGCCAGCAGCGTGACTAGCGGGAGTACAGTAACCCTGTTCTTC. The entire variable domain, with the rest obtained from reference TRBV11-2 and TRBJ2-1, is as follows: EAGVAQSPRYKIIEKRQSVAFWCNPISGHATLYWYQQILGQGPKLLIQFQNNGVVDDSQLPKDRFSAERLKGVDSTLKIQPAKLEDSAVYLCASSVTSGSTVTLFFGPGTRLTVL.

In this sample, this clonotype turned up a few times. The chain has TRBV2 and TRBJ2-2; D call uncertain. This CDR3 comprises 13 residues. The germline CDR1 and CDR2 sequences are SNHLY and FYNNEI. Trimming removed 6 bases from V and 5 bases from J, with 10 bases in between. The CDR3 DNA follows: TGTGCCAGCAGACCCGAAGGGACCGGGGAGCTGTTTTTT. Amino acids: CASRPEGTGELFF.

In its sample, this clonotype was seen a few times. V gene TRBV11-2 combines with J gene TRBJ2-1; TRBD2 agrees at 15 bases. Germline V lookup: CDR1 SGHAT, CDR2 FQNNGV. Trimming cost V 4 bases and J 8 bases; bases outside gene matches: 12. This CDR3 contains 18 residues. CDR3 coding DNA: TGTGCCAGCAGCTCCGGACTAGCGGGAGGGACTCTCTGCCATGAGCAGTTCTTC. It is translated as CASSSGLAGGTLCHEQFF.

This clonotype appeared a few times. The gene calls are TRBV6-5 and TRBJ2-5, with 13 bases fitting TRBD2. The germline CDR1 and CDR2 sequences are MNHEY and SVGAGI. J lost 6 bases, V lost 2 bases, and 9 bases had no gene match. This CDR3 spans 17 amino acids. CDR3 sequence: CASSYDRLAGGTQTQYF. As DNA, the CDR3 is TGTGCCAGCAGTTACGATCGACTAGCGGGAGGAACTCAGACCCAGTACTTC.

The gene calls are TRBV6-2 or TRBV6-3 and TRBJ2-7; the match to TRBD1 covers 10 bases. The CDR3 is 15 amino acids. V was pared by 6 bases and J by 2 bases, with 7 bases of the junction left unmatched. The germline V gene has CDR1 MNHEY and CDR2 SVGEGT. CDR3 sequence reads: CASSRDRGAAYEQYV. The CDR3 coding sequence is TGTGCCAGCAGCAGGGACAGGGGAGCCGCCTACGAGCAGTACGTC.

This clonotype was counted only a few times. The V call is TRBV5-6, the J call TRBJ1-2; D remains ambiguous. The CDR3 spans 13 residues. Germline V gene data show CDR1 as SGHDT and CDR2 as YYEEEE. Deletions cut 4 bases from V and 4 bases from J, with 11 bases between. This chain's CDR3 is CASSVRRAYGYTF. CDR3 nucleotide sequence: TGTGCCAGCAGCGTCCGACGGGCCTATGGCTACACCTTC.

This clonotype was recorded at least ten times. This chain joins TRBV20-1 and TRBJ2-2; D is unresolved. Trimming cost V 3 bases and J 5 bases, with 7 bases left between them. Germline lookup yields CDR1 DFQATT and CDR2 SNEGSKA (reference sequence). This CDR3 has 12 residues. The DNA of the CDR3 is TGCAGTGCTAGTGGTCAGACCGGGGAGCTGTTTTTT. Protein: CSASGQTGELFF.

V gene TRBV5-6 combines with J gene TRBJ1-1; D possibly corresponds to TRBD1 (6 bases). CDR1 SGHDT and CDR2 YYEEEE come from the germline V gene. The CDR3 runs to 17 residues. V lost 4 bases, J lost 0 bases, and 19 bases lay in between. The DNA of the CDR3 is TGTGCCAGCAGCCATGACAGGTCATCGCCCATGAACACTGAAGCTTTCTTT. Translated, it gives CASSHDRSSPMNTEAFF.

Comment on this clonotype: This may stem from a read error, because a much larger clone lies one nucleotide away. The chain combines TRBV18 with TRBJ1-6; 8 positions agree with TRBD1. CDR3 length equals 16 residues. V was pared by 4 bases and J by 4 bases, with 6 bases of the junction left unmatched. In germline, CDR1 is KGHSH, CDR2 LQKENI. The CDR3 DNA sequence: TGTGCCAGCTCACTTCGGGACAGGAATTATAATTCACCCCTCCACTTT. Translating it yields CASSLRDRNYNSPLHF.

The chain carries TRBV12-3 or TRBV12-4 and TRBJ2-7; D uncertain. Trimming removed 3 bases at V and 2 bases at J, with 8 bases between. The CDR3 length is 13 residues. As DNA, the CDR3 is TGTGCCAGCAGTTTGGGGAACACCTACGAGCAGTACGTC. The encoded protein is CASSLGNTYEQYV.

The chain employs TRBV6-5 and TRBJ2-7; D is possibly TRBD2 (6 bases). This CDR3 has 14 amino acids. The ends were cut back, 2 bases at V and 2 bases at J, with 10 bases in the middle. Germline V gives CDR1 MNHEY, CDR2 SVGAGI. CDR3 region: CASSYEGGPYEQYV. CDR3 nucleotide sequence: TGTGCCAGCAGTTACGAGGGAGGTCCCTACGAGCAGTACGTC.

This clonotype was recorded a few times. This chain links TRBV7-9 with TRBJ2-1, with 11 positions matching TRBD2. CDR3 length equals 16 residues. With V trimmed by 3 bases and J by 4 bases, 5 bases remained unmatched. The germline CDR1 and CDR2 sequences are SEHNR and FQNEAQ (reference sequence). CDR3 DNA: TGTGCCAGCAGCTTCGTAGCGGGAGGGCCTTACAATGAGCAGTTCTTC. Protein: CASSFVAGGPYNEQFF.

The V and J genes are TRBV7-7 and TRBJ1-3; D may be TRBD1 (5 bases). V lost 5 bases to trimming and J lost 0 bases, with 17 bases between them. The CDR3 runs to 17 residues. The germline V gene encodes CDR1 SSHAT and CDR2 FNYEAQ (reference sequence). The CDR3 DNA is TGTGCCAGCAGCGTATGTGGGGCCACCTTCTCTGGAAACACCATATATTTT. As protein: CASSVCGATFSGNTIYF.

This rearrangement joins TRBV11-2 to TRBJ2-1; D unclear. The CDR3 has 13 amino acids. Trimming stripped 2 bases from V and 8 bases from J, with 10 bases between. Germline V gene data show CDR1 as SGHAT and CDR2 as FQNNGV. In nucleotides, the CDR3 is TGTGCCAGCAGCTTATACAGCTCTGATGAGCAGTTCTTC. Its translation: CASSLYSSDEQFF.

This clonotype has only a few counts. As DNA, the CDR3 is TGTGCCAGCAGCTTGATAGCGGGAGGGCCAACGGTAGATACGCAGTATTTT. It specifies CASSLIAGGPTVDTQYF. The V and J genes are TRBV7-2 and TRBJ2-3, with 11 nucleotides matching TRBD2. The CDR3 is 17 residues long. CDR1 is SGHTA, CDR2 FQGNSA, per germline. Unmatched junction bases numbered 10, after V lost 3 bases and J lost 5 bases.

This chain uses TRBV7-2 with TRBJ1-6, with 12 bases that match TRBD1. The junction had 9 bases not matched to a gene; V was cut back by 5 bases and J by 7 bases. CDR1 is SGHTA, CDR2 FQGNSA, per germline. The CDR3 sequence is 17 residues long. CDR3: CASSPEGQGAGNSPLHF. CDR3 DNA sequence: TGTGCCAGCAGCCCAGAGGGACAGGGGGCCGGGAATTCACCCCTCCACTTT.

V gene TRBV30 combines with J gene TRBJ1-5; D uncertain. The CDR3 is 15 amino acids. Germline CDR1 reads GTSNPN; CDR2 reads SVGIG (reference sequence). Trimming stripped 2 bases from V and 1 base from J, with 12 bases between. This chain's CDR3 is CAWSRLGLSNQPQHF. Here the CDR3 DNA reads TGTGCCTGGAGTCGGCTGGGGTTGAGCAATCAGCCCCAGCATTTT. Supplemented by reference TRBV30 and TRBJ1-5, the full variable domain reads SQTIHQWPATLVQPVGSPLSLECTVEGTSNPNLYWYRQAAGRGLQLLFYSVGIGQISSEVPQNLSASRPQDRQFILSSKKLLLSDSGFYLCAWSRLGLSNQPQHFGDGTRLSIL.

CDR3: CASSLATGPNYGYTF. CDR3 coding DNA: TGTGCCAGCAGCTTAGCTACAGGACCAAACTATGGCTACACCTTC. The J gene is TRBJ1-2, the V gene TRBV7-8, with D perhaps TRBD1 (5 bases). Per the germline V gene, CDR1 is SGHVS and CDR2 is FQNEAQ. V was clipped by 0 bases and J by 2 bases, with 10 bases between them. The CDR3 consists of 15 residues.

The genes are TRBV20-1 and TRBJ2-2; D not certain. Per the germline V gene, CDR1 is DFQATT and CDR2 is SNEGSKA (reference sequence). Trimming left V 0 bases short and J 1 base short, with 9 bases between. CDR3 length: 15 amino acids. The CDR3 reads CSAREGTVNTGELFF. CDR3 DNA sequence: TGCAGTGCTAGAGAGGGCACGGTGAACACCGGGGAGCTGTTTTTT.

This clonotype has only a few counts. The CDR3 nucleotides are TGTGCCAGCAGCTTAATGAAGGGGGCCACGGATACGCAGTATTTT. This translates into CASSLMKGATDTQYF. This chain joins TRBV7-9 and TRBJ2-3, with TRBD1 identical over 7 bases. Germline V gene sequence: CDR1 SEHNR, CDR2 FQNEAQ (reference sequence). This CDR3 spans 15 amino acids. Unmatched junction bases numbered 8, after V lost 2 bases and J lost 6 bases.

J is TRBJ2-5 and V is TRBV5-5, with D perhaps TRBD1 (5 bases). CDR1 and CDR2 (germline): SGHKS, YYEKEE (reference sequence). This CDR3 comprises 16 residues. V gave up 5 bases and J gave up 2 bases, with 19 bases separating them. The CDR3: CASSPQASRGQETQYF. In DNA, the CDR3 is TGTGCCAGCAGTCCACAGGCGTCGCGCGGTCAAGAGACCCAGTACTTC.

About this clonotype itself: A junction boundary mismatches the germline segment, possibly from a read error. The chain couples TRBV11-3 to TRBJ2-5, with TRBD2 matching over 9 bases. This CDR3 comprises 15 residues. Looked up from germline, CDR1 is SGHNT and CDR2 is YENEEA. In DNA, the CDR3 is TGTGCCAGCAGCGTATGGTTGCGGGAGGGTGAGAACCAGTACTTC. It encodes CASSVWLREGENQYF.